This T cell receptor (beta chain) comes out of a study of blood T cell repertoires in COVID-19. Study overall: Donors in the United States, Italy and Spain gave samples during acute or convalescent COVID-19. Nucleic acid was either cDNA or gDNA, and it came from T cells, B-cell-depleted T cells, or PBMCs.

This clone showed up just once. Per the original methods: Amplification from reference gene primers served as the basis for estimated nucleated cell counts. The protocol was immunoSEQ multiplex PCR, while the TCRdb copy is restricted to in-frame clones and leaves out a portion. That table is the source of V, J and clone size, and D and trimming were worked out from the DNA. The sample yields under 30,000 clones, roughly 90% seen once. This CDR3 comprises 13 residues. Germline values: CDR1 MNHEY, CDR2 SVGAGI. Unmatched junction bases numbered 7, after V lost 8 bases and J lost 5 bases. The receptor was derived from a human donor with acute or convalescent COVID-19. The donor label of this sample is uncertain. The chain employs TRBV6-5 and TRBJ1-1, with 8 bases fitting TRBD1. Sequencing was performed on peripheral blood. The CDR3 coding sequence is TGTGCCAGCGGAACAGGGGGGAGGACTGAAGCTTTCTTT. Translated, it gives CASGTGGRTEAFF.